The sequence of this T cell receptor beta chain was determined in a study of shared clonotypes between healthy human individuals. Germline trimming cut 0 bases from V and 1 base from J; bases unmatched to any gene: 2. CDR1 is SGHRS and CDR2 is YFSETQ in the germline V gene. CDR3 length: 17 amino acids. From CD4+ cells came CD45RA+ naive and CD45RA-negative memory subsets. The method was immunoSEQ multiplex PCR; TCRdb's version includes in-frame clones alone and lacks a portion of them. The sample includes about 2.4 million clones, over 85% seen only once; the top ten take roughly 0.39%. V gene TRBV5-1 combines with J gene TRBJ2-1, with 12 bases fitting TRBD2. This TCR derives from a man younger than 35 in good health. Some clones in this sample may be carry-over from other donors' samples. Sequencing was performed on naive CD4+ T cells from PBMCs. Subset given: CD45RA+ positively selected. CDR3: CASSLGLAGVSYNEQFF. The CDR3 bases are TGCGCCAGCAGCTTGGGACTAGCGGGAGTGTCCTACAATGAGCAGTTCTTC.